The next 30 T cell receptor beta chains were all read from a single sample in a study of beta chain features in type 1 diabetes. Their antigens are not known. Study-level results: Researchers report that Type 1 diabetes patients had moderately but significantly shorter TCRB CDR3s across all four CD4+ subsets.

Isolated RNA was reverse transcribed in full, so expressed TCRB transcripts were sequenced. Assay: immunoSEQ multiplex PCR; the TCRdb copy retains only in-frame clones and omits some. The table shows about 370,000 clones, with around 10% occurring only once. Sequenced sample: central memory CD4+ T cells from blood. These receptors were obtained from a man aged 25 to 45 with type 1 diabetes.

In its sample, this clone was seen a few times. The gene calls are TRBV7-2 and TRBJ1-5; TRBD1 might be the D (6 bases). Germline loops: CDR1 SGHTA, CDR2 FQGNSA. The CDR3 length is 13 residues. Trimming took off 7 bases at V and 4 bases at J, with 11 bases between the two ends. CDR3 nucleotides: TGTGCCAGCACCCGTGACAGGAATCAGCCCCAGCATTTT. It yields the protein CASTRDRNQPQHF.

This clone was observed a few times. CDR3 protein: CASSDRGLNYEQYF. CDR3 DNA: TGTGCCAGCAGTGACAGAGGGCTCAACTACGAGCAGTACTTC. This chain uses TRBV6-1 with TRBJ2-7; TRBD2 is a possible D gene (5 bases). V was clipped by 3 bases and J by 3 bases, with 12 bases between them. Per the germline V gene, CDR1 is MNHNS and CDR2 is SASEGT. The length of the CDR3 is 14 residues.

This clone was seen ten or more times. The chain combines TRBV18 with TRBJ2-3, with 8 positions matching TRBD2. V lost 5 bases and J lost 6; bases outside the gene matches: 10. The CDR3 spans 15 residues. CDR1 and CDR2 (germline): KGHSH, LQKENI. CDR3 DNA: TGTGCCAGCTCAGTCGGCGAAGCGGGAGTGGATACGCAGTATTTT. This sequence encodes CASSVGEAGVDTQYF.

This clone has just a few counts. The chain joins TRBV27 to TRBJ1-1; TRBD1 aligns across 8 bases. Looked up from germline, CDR1 is MNHEY and CDR2 is SMNVEV (reference sequence). The CDR3 is 16 amino acids. Unmatched junction bases numbered 11, after V lost 5 bases and J lost 3 bases. This CDR3 is CASSGGPGQGHTEAFF. Here the CDR3 DNA reads TGTGCCAGCAGTGGGGGCCCCGGACAGGGTCACACTGAAGCTTTCTTT.

CDR3 sequence (DNA): TGTGCCAGCAGCTTAGCGCCTGGCAACTACAATGAGCAGTTCTTC. Protein sequence: CASSLAPGNYNEQFF. V and J are TRBV7-2 and TRBJ2-1; D is unclear. The CDR3 covers 15 residues. Trimming took off 0 bases at V and 3 bases at J, with 9 bases between the two ends. Germline V gene data show CDR1 as SGHTA and CDR2 as FQGNSA.

This clone has at least ten counts. The chain is built from TRBV7-2 and TRBJ2-6; D remains ambiguous. Between the trimmed V and J ends, which lost 5 bases and 8 bases, there was a span of 22 bases. Germline CDR1 is SGHTA and CDR2 is FQGNSA. CDR3 length: 17 amino acids. The CDR3 nucleotides are TGTGCCAGCAGCCTGCAGGCCTCTACCTCTGTATCCAACGTCCTGACTTTC. Its translation: CASSLQASTSVSNVLTF. Based on the CDR3 plus reference TRBV7-2 and TRBJ2-6, the full variable domain is GAGVSQSPSNKVTEKGKDVELRCDPISGHTALYWYRQSLGQGLEFLIYFQGNSAPDKSGLPSDRFSAERTGGSVSTLTIQRTQQEDSAVYLCASSLQASTSVSNVLTFGAGSRLTVL.

The chain couples TRBV6-5 to TRBJ1-5; no definite D call. Trimming took 0 bases from V and 1 from J, leaving 10 bases between them. Looked up from germline, CDR1 is MNHEY and CDR2 is SVGAGI. CDR3 size: 16 residues. This CDR3 is CASSYSKTGSNQPQHF. CDR3 sequence (DNA): TGTGCCAGCAGTTACTCGAAGACGGGGAGCAATCAGCCCCAGCATTTT.

This clone was seen more than once but under ten times. The V call is TRBV30, the J call TRBJ1-5; TRBD1 matches 9 bases. J was trimmed by 6 bases and V by 5 bases; bases with no gene match: 11. The CDR3 is made up of 15 amino acids. In germline, CDR1 is GTSNPN, CDR2 SVGIG (reference sequence). The CDR3 reads CAWDPGQGLSQPQHF. CDR3 coding DNA: TGTGCCTGGGATCCGGGACAGGGCCTATCTCAGCCCCAGCATTTT. Variable domain in full (rest from reference TRBV30 and TRBJ1-5): SQTIHQWPATLVQPVGSPLSLECTVEGTSNPNLYWYRQAAGRGLQLLFYSVGIGQISSEVPQNLSASRPQDRQFILSSKKLLLSDSGFYLCAWDPGQGLSQPQHFGDGTRLSIL.

V and J are TRBV11-1 and TRBJ2-1; 10 nucleotides line up with TRBD2. J gave up 9 bases and V 5 bases, and 10 bases lay outside the gene matches. Germline V lookup: CDR1 SGHAT, CDR2 FQDESV (reference sequence). This CDR3 has 15 residues. Written as DNA, the CDR3 is TGTGCCAGCAGCCCAGCGGGAGGGCTCCCTTTTGAGCAGTTCTTC. Its translation: CASSPAGGLPFEQFF.

The V and J genes are TRBV6-6 and TRBJ1-5; 8 bases match TRBD1. V lost 6 bases to trimming and J lost 0 bases; unmatched junction nucleotides: 4. Germline V CDR1 and CDR2: MNHNY, SVGAGI (reference sequence). The CDR3 sequence is 15 residues long. The CDR3, as DNA: TGTGCCAGCAGACCACAGGGGGTTAGCAATCAGCCCCAGCATTTT. This encodes CASRPQGVSNQPQHF.

The sample holds a few counts of this clone. The gene calls are TRBV28 and TRBJ2-7; no clear D gene. Germline lookup yields CDR1 MDHEN and CDR2 SYDVKM. V was trimmed by 4 bases and J by 5 bases, leaving 12 bases between them. The CDR3 totals 13 residues. Here the CDR3 reads CASSSGQIHEQYF. In DNA, the CDR3 is TGTGCCAGCAGTTCGGGCCAAATCCACGAGCAGTACTTC.

V is TRBV5-6 and J is TRBJ2-7, with 8 bases aligning to TRBD1. CDR1 and CDR2 (germline): SGHDT, YYEEEE. J was trimmed by 3 bases and V by 0 bases; bases with no gene match: 2. This CDR3 is built from 14 residues. The CDR3 bases are TGTGCCAGCAGCTTGGGACAGGGGAACTACGAGCAGTACTTC. It specifies CASSLGQGNYEQYF.

This clone was seen repeatedly, ten times or more. This sample includes further DNA sequences coding for the same CDR3. The chain has TRBV5-4 and TRBJ2-1; D not certain. The length of the CDR3 is 12 residues. The germline V gene has CDR1 SGHNT and CDR2 YYREEE (reference sequence). The V end lost 3 bases, the J end lost 5 bases, and 6 bases lay between the germline ends. DNA for the CDR3: TGTGCCAGCAGCTCCCTGAACAATGAGCAGTTCTTC. Its translation is CASSSLNNEQFF.

This clone was observed a few times. The CDR3: CASSQDRVAGNPETQYF. Written as DNA, the CDR3 is TGCGCCAGCAGCCAAGATCGGGTAGCGGGAAATCCGGAGACCCAGTACTTC. V gene TRBV4-1 combines with J gene TRBJ2-5; TRBD2 agrees at 8 bases. Germline loops: CDR1 MGHRA, CDR2 YSYEKL. Unmatched junction bases numbered 11, after V lost 0 bases and J lost 5 bases. This CDR3 is 17 amino acids long.

The gene calls are TRBV18 and TRBJ2-5; 8 positions agree with TRBD1. The better agreement between TRBJ2-7 and the DNA end casts doubt on the J call. The CDR3 loop spans 14 amino acids. Per the germline V gene, CDR1 is KGHSH and CDR2 is LQKENI. The CDR3 region has the DNA TGTGCCAGCTCACCATCCAGGGGGCTATACGAGCAGTACTTC. This encodes CASSPSRGLYEQYF.

This clone was detected a few times. V usage is TRBV29-1 and J usage is TRBJ1-4; the D is unclear. The CDR3 runs 12 residues. Germline CDR1 SQVTM, CDR2 ANQGSEA. V gave up 7 bases and J gave up 5 bases, with 11 bases separating them. The CDR3 region has the DNA TGCAGCGGGAACGTAGGAAATGAAAAACTGTTTTTT. This codes for CSGNVGNEKLFF.

This chain connects TRBV28 to TRBJ1-1; D might be TRBD1 (6 bases). CDR1 and CDR2 from the germline V gene are MDHEN and SYDVKM. With 3 bases removed from V and 8 bases from J, the gap between germline ends came to 19 bases. There are 15 residues in the CDR3. CDR3 amino acids: CASSFYRAWFTEAFF. The CDR3 bases are TGTGCCAGCAGTTTTTACAGGGCATGGTTCACGGAAGCTTTCTTT. The variable domain in full, with the rest retrieved from reference TRBV28 and TRBJ1-1, is DVKVTQSSRYLVKRTGEKVFLECVQDMDHENMFWYRQDPGLGLRLIYFSYDVKMKEKGDIPEGYSVSREKKERFSLILESASTNQTSMYLCASSFYRAWFTEAFFGQGTRLTVV.

This clone occurred many times. This sequence joins TRBV27 and TRBJ2-6; D not resolved. The CDR3 consists of 13 residues. Deletions cut 7 bases from V and 4 bases from J, with 8 bases between. From germline, CDR1 is MNHEY and CDR2 SMNVEV (reference sequence). The CDR3 bases are TGTGCCAGCACCCGGTGGGGGGCCAACGTCCTGACTTTC. Translating gives CASTRWGANVLTF.

The chain uses TRBV28 and TRBJ2-5; D is unresolved. The J call could be wrong; TRBJ2-7 is a better fit for the DNA end. CDR3 length equals 12 residues. The germline gives CDR1 MDHEN, CDR2 SYDVKM. CDR3 in DNA: TGTGCCAGCAGTTTAGTGGGCCACGAGCAGTACTTC. Its translation is CASSLVGHEQYF.

This chain links TRBV19 with TRBJ1-2; TRBD1 matches at 7 bases. Trimming at V came to 5 bases and at J to 8 bases, leaving 11 bases not matched to a gene. Germline V gene data show CDR1 as LNHDA and CDR2 as SQIVND (reference sequence). There are 14 residues in the CDR3. CDR3 residues: CASSPTDRQRGYTF. The CDR3 region has the DNA TGTGCCAGTAGTCCGACGGACAGGCAACGCGGCTACACCTTC.

This clone was recorded a few times. The chain uses TRBV27 and TRBJ2-2; TRBD1 agrees at 7 bases. Trimming removed 5 bases from V and 3 bases from J; junction bases left unmatched: 12. CDR1 is MNHEY, CDR2 SMNVEV, per germline (reference sequence). This CDR3 has 17 residues. The CDR3 bases are TGTGCCAGCAGTAATTTATGGGGACAGAAATACACCGGGGAGCTGTTTTTT. Amino acids: CASSNLWGQKYTGELFF.

The chain is built from TRBV11-2 and TRBJ2-1; the match to TRBD2 covers 10 bases. The CDR3 loop spans 15 amino acids. Germline-derived CDR1 and CDR2 are SGHAT and FQNNGV. V gave up 6 bases and J gave up 7 bases; unmatched junction bases: 9. CDR3 nucleotides: TGTGCCAGCAGTCCAACCGGGACTAGCGATAATGAGCAGTTCTTC. Amino acids: CASSPTGTSDNEQFF.

This chain connects TRBV7-2 to TRBJ2-1, with D hard to call. The CDR3 contains 13 residues. Germline assignment: CDR1 SGHTA and CDR2 FQGNSA. V was trimmed by 2 bases and J by 7 bases, leaving 9 bases between them. The CDR3 reads CASSLIAGNEQFF. The DNA of the CDR3 is TGTGCCAGCAGCTTAATTGCCGGGAATGAGCAGTTCTTC.

V usage is TRBV5-1 and J usage is TRBJ2-1, with 9 bases aligning to TRBD2. Germline lookup yields CDR1 SGHRS and CDR2 YFSETQ. The V and J ends lost 0 bases and 5 bases, in that order; junction bases with no gene match: 6. This CDR3 is 16 amino acids long. The CDR3: CASSLGASGTNNEQFF. DNA for the CDR3: TGCGCCAGCAGCTTGGGGGCTAGCGGGACGAACAATGAGCAGTTCTTC.

This rearrangement joins TRBV28 to TRBJ1-2; TRBD1 matches at 10 bases. The CDR3 contains 15 residues. Germline assignment: CDR1 MDHEN and CDR2 SYDVKM. The V segment lost 6 bases and the J segment 4 bases; nucleotides outside the gene matches: 8. The CDR3 nucleotides read TGTGCCAGCAGCCTCTCCGGGACAGGGGTCTATGGCTACACCTTC. This translates into CASSLSGTGVYGYTF.

This clone came up a few times. The rearrangement joins TRBV2 to TRBJ2-1, with a tentative D call TRBD2 (6 bases). The length of the CDR3 is 13 residues. The V gene's germline CDR1 is SNHLY and CDR2 FYNNEI. The ends were cut back, 6 bases at V and 5 bases at J, with 11 bases in the middle. The CDR3 DNA sequence: TGTGCCAGCAGGAAGACTAGGAACAATGAGCAGTTCTTC. Its protein product is CASRKTRNNEQFF.

The chain links TRBV7-3 to TRBJ1-2; the D gene is possibly TRBD1 (6 bases). The germline V gene encodes CDR1 SGHTA and CDR2 FQGTGA. The length of the CDR3 is 14 residues. Trimming pared 5 bases from V and 8 bases from J, leaving 18 bases between. Here the CDR3 DNA reads TGTGCCAGCAGCCTGGACAGCCCGGCAGGCGGCTACACCTTC. Protein: CASSLDSPAGGYTF.

For the CDR3, the DNA is TGTGCCAGCAGCTTAGCGCGACAGGGCACAGATACGCAGTATTTT. As protein: CASSLARQGTDTQYF. The chain is built from TRBV7-2 and TRBJ2-3; maybe TRBD1 (6 bases). Germline V CDR1 and CDR2: SGHTA, FQGNSA. The CDR3 spans 15 residues. V gave up 0 bases and J gave up 1 base, with 8 bases separating them.

The chain uses TRBV4-2 and TRBJ2-7, with a possible D match to TRBD1 (5 bases). Per germline, CDR1 LGHNA and CDR2 YNFKEQ. V shed 2 bases and J shed 6 bases, with 8 bases lying between them. The CDR3 is 12 amino acids. As DNA, the CDR3 is TGTGCCAGCAGCCAAAGCAGGGTCGAGCAGTACTTC. This encodes CASSQSRVEQYF.

This rearrangement joins TRBV7-9 to TRBJ1-2; 12 bases match TRBD1. The CDR3 spans 16 residues. With 4 bases clipped from V and 4 bases from J, the junction kept 7 bases outside the gene matches. Germline lookup yields CDR1 SEHNR and CDR2 FQNEAQ (reference sequence). The CDR3 loop reads CASSSSGTGGGYGYTF. CDR3 bases: TGTGCCAGCAGCTCTAGTGGGACAGGGGGCGGCTATGGCTACACCTTC.